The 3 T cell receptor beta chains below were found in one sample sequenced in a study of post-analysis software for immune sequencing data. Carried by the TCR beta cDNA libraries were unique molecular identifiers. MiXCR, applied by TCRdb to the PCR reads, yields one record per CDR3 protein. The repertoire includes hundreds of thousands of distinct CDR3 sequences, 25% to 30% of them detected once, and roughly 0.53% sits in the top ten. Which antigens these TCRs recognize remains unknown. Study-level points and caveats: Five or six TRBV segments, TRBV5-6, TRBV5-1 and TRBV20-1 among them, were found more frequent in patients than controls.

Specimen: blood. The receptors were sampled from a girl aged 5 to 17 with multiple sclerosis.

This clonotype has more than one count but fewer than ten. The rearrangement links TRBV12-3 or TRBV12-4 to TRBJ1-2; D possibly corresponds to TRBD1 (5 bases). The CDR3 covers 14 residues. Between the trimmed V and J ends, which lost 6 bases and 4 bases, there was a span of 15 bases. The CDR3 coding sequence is TGTGCCAGCAGCCAAACTGCTGGGACCTATGGCTACACCTTC. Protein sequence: CASSQTAGTYGYTF.

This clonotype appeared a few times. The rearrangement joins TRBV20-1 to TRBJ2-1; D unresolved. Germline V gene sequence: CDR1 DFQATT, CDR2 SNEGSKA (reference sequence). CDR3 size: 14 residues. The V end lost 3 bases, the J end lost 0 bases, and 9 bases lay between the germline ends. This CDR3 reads CSARATLSYNEQFF. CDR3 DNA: TGCAGTGCTAGGGCGACTCTCTCCTACAATGAGCAGTTCTTC.

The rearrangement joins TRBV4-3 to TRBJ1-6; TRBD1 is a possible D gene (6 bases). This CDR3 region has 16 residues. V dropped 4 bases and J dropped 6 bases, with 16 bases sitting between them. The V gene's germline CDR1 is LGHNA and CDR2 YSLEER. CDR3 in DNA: TGCGCCAGCAGCCCTCTCGCAGGGGTTGGTAATTCACCCCTCCACTTT. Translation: CASSPLAGVGNSPLHF.